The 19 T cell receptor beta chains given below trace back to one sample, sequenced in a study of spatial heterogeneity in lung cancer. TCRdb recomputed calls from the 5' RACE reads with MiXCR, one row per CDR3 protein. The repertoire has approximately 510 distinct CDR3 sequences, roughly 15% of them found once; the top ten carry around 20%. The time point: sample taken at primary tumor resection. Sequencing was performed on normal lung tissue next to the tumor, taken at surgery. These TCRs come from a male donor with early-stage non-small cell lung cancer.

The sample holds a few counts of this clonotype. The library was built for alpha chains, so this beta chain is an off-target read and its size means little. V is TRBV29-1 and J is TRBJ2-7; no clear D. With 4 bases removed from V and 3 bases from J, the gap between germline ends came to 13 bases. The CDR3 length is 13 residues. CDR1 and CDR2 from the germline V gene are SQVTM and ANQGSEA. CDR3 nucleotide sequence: TGCAGCGTTGTCCTGTTAAGTGGCTACGAGCAGTACTTC. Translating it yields CSVVLLSGYEQYF.

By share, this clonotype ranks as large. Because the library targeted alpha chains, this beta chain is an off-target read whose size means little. This chain's CDR3 is CASSGEGHVLQETQYF. CDR3 sequence (DNA): TGTGCCAGCAGTGGAGAGGGACATGTATTACAAGAGACCCAGTACTTC. The V call is TRBV2, the J call TRBJ2-5, with a possible D match to TRBD1 (6 bases). V was trimmed by 4 bases and J by 2 bases, leaving 17 bases between them. The CDR3 is 16 residues long. Germline CDR1 reads SNHLY; CDR2 reads FYNNEI.

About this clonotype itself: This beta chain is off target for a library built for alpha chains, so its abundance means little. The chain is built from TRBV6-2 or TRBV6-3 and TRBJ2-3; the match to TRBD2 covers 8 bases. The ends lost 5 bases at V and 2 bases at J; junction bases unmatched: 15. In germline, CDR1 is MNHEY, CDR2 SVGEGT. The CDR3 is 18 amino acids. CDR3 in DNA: TGTGCCAGCAGTCGAAAGTGGCCTCAGCGGGGGACCACAGATACGCAGTATTTT. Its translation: CASSRKWPQRGTTDTQYF.

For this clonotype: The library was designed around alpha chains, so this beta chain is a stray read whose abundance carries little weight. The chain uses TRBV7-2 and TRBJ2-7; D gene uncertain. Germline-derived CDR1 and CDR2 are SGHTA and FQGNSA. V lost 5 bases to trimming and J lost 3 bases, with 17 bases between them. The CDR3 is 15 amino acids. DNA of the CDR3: TGTGCCAGCAGCCCTCGACCGGGCCGGTACTACGAGCAGTACTTC. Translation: CASSPRPGRYYEQYF.

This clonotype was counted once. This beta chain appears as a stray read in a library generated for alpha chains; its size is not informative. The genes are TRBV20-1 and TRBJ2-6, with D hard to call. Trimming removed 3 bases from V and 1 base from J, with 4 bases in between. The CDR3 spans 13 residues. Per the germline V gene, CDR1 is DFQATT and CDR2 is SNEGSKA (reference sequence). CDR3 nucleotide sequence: TGCAGTGCTAGCACTTCTGGGGCCAACGTCCTGACTTTC. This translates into CSASTSGANVLTF.

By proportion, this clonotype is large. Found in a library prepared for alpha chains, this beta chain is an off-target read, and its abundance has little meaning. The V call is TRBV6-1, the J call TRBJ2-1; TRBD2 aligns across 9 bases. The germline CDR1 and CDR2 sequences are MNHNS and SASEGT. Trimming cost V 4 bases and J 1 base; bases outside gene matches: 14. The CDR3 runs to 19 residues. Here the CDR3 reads CASSGQGALAGGSYNEQFF. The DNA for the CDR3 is TGTGCCAGCAGTGGGCAGGGAGCCCTGGCGGGAGGGTCCTACAATGAGCAGTTCTTC.

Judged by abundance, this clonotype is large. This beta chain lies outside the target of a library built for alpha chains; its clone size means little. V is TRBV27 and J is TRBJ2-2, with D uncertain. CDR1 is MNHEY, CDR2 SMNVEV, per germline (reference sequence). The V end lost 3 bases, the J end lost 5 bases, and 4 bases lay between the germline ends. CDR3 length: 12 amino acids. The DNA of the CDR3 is TGTGCCAGCAGTTTGATGACCGGGGAGCTGTTTTTT. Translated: CASSLMTGELFF.

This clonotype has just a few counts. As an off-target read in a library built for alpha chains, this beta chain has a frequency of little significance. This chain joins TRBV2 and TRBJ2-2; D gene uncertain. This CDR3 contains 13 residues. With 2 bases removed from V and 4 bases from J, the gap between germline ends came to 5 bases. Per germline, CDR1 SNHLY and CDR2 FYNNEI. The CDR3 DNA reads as TGTGCCAGCAGTGAACTAGGCACCGGGGAGCTGTTTTTT. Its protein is CASSELGTGELFF. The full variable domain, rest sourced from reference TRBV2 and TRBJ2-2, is EPEVTQTPSHQVTQMGQEVILRCVPISNHLYFYWYRQILGQKVEFLVSFYNNEISEKSEIFDDQFSVERPDGSNFTLKIRSTKLEDSAMYFCASSELGTGELFFGEGSRLTVL.

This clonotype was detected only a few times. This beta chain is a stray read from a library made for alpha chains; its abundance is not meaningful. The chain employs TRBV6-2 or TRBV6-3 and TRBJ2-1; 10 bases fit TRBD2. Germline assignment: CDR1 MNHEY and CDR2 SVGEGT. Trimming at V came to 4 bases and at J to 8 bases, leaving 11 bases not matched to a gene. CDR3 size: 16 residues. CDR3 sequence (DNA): TGTGCCAGCAGTTTTAAGCGGGGGGGCCTTATGGATGAGCAGTTCTTC. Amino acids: CASSFKRGGLMDEQFF.

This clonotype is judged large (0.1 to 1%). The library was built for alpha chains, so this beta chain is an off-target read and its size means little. The CDR3 spells CASSSGLAYSDTQYF. In nucleotides, the CDR3 is TGTGCCAGCAGCTCAGGACTAGCCTATTCAGATACGCAGTATTTT. This chain links TRBV11-2 with TRBJ2-3; 8 positions agree with TRBD2. CDR3 size: 15 residues. Germline-derived CDR1 and CDR2 are SGHAT and FQNNGV. Germline trimming cut 4 bases from V and 4 bases from J; bases unmatched to any gene: 7.

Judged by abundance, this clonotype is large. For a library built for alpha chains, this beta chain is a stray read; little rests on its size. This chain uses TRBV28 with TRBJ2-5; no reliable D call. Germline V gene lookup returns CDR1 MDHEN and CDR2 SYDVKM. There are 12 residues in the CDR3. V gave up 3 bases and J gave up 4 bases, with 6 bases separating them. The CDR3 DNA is TGTGCCAGCAGTTTGAGTAGAGAGACCCAGTACTTC. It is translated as CASSLSRETQYF.

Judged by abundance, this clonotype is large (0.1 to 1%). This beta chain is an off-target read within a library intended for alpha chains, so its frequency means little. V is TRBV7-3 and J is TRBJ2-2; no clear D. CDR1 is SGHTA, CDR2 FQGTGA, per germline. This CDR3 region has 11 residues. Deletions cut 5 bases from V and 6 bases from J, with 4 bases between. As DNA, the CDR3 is TGTGCCAGCAGCGGGGCCGGGGAGCTGTTTTTT. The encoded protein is CASSGAGELFF.

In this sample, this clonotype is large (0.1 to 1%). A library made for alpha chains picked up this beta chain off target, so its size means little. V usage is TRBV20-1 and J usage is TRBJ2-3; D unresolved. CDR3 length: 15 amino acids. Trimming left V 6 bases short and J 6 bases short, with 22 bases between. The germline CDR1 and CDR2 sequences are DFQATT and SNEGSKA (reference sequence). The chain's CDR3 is CSAPVVASSDDTQYF. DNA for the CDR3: TGCAGTGCCCCTGTCGTGGCCTCCTCGGATGATACGCAGTATTTT.

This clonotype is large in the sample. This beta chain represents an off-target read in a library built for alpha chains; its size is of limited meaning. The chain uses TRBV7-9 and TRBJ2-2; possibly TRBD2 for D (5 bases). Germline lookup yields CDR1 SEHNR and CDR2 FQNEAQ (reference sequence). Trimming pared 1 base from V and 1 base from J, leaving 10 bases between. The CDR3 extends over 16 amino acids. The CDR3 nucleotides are TGTGCCAGCAGCTTAGGGGTTGGAGGGAACACCGGGGAGCTGTTTTTT. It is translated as CASSLGVGGNTGELFF.

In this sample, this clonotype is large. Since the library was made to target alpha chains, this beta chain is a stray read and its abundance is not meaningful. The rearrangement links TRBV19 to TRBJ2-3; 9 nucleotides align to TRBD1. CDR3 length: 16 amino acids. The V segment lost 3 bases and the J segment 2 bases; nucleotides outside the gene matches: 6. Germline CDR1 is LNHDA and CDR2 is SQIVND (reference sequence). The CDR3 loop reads CASSIWGTGITDTQYF. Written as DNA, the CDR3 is TGTGCCAGTAGTATCTGGGGGACAGGGATCACAGATACGCAGTATTTT.

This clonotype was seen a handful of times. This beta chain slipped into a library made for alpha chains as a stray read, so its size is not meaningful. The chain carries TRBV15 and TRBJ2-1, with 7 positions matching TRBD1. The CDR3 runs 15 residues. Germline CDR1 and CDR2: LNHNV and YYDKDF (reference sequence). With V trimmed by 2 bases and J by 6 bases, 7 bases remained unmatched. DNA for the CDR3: TGTGCCACCAGCAGAATTACAGGGGTGGGCAATGAGCAGTTCTTC. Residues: CATSRITGVGNEQFF.

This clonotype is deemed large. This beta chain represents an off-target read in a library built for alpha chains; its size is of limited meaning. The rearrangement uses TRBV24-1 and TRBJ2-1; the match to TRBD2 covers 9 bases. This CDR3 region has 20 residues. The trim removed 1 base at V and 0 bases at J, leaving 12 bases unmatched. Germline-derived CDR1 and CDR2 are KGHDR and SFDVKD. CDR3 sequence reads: CATSDFVPGLAAGSYNEQFF. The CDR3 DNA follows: TGTGCCACCAGTGATTTTGTGCCGGGACTAGCCGCAGGCTCCTACAATGAGCAGTTCTTC.

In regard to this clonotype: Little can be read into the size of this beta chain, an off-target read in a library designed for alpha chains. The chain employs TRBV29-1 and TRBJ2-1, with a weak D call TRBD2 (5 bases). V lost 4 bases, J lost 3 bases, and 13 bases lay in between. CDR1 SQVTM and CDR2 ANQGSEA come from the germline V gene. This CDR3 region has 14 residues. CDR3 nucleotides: TGCAGCGTTGCACGGGATCCAAACTACAATGAGCAGTTCTTC. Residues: CSVARDPNYNEQFF.

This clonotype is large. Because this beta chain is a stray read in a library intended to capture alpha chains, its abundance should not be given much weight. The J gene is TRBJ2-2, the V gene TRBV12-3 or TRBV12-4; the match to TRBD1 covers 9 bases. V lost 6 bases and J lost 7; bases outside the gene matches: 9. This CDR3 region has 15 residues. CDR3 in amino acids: CASSRPGQGHGELFF. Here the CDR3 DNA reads TGTGCCAGCAGCCGTCCGGGACAGGGTCACGGGGAGCTGTTTTTT.